Described below is a single T cell receptor beta chain sequence and its context. Its target antigen remains unknown. No base-level quality is on record; no much larger clone is a single base apart. Donors were healthy HIV-negative adults with no recently reported acute infections or vaccinations. All donors were Caucasian adults living in Nashville, Tennessee, USA. CD8 memory samples combined magnetically selected CD45RO+ cells with CCR7-negative CD45RA+ effector memory (TemRA) cells. Blood was obtained by leukapheresis, after which PBMCs were separated by Ficoll-Histopaque density gradient centrifugation and cryopreserved in liquid nitrogen vapor phase. Analytical flow cytometry was used to check the purity and quantity of every magnetically sorted T cell population. Genomic DNA was isolated from each sorted fraction and quantified by UV absorbance on a Nanodrop 2000c. From cysteine to phenylalanine, the CDR3 is 15 amino acids long. Kept here is only the CDR3 DNA, which spans 45 bases and is read in frame from base 1. According to the germline V gene (reference sequence), CDR1 reads LNHDA and CDR2 reads SQIVND. The trim is 6 bases for V and 2 bases for J, with a gap of 14 bases between the germline ends.

The data were obtained in a study of shared clonotypes between healthy human individuals (dated by TCRdb to 2018 to 2020). In terms of the full investigation: A couple of women and a few men aged 18 to 49 years were included in the cohort. For each donor, CD4 naive and CD4 memory were each given three plates, CD8 naive was given two plates, and CD8 memory was given one plate. To estimate repertoire size and how much clonotype sharing occurs between individuals, the study deeply sequenced the blood TCR repertoires of 5 or 6 healthy adults. To increase sequencing depth and limit assay-specific biases, different laboratories used diverse techniques to prepare libraries and sequence TCR repertoires. Each donor's leukapheresis produced roughly between about 0.9 and 9.5 billion PBMCs. What the work shows at the level of the full study, not this receptor alone: Clonotypes shared by all four sorted-subset donors showed higher generation probabilities than non-shared clonotypes. Estimated clonotype richness was generally larger for naive than for memory subsets. Because the study included only a small number of donors, the genetic and exposure-history diversity represented was limited. Even with the large sequencing depth, rarefaction of the sorted-subset datasets indicated that sequencing was incomplete. Sampling was restricted to blood, and TCR repertoires in tissues likely differ from the TCR repertoires found in blood. Pairwise subsampling indicated that sequencing depth was expected to affect the degree of clonotype sharing among donors. Across a handful of donors, approximately 5% of naive CD4, approximately 3.5% of naive CD8, 2% to 2.5% of memory CD4, and 0.3% to 0.45% of memory CD8 clonotypes were shared.

TCR CDR3 regions were amplified from genomic DNA by multiplex PCR using the deep immunoSEQ assay. Extracted genomic DNA from each cell subset was distributed evenly across all wells of several immunoSEQ 96-well plates, and each plate was treated as a replicate. For sorted subsets, roughly 200 ng of genomic DNA, equivalent to 25,000 to 35,000 T cell genomes, went into each replicate PCR. The purified libraries were quantified using a Qubit 3.0 fluorometer, sized with a Bioanalyzer 2100, and then quantified again using the KAPA Library Quantification kit. Every immunoSEQ 96-well plate was sequenced on a dedicated single-read 150-cycle Illumina NextSeq 550 flow cell. The authors' pipeline ran thus. The immunoSEQ output contained only junctional sequences without quality scores, so filtering could not match that applied to full-length reads. To assign V/J genes and CDR3, sequences were annotated against IMGT germline references using PyIR, a Python wrapper for IgBLAST v1.9. Reads were filtered out if the reads had weak V/J assignments (E-value above 1e-6), no CDR3, stop codons, out-of-frame junctions, or ambiguous translated residues. V3J clonotypes were defined as sequences sharing the same inferred V gene, J gene, and CDR3 amino acid sequence. The percentage overlap between two repertoires was calculated by dividing the number of shared unique clonotypes by the size of the smaller repertoire. RTK rarefaction, the Chao1 estimator, and Recon v2.1 estimates of unobserved clonotypes were used to assess repertoire richness. OLGA was used to compute generation probabilities for all TCRbeta clonotypes that the gDNA method yielded from a handful of donors. TCRdb mirrors the immuneACCESS table, restricted to in-frame sequences. Some clones are absent from its copies; in checked studies, under half trace to an unresolved V gene, and the reason for the others is unknown. That table is the source of V, J and clone size, and D and trimming were worked out from the DNA. The sample table shows some 100,000 clones, and about 71% are seen once. The ten largest account for roughly a quarter of the sample.

The chain is assembled from TRBV19 and TRBJ1-5; TRBD1 is perhaps the D gene, given 5 matching bases. Sequencing input: memory CD8+ T cells sorted from blood. The cell subset or site label corresponds to: CD45RO+ cells pooled with CCR7-negative TemRA cells. The sequence came from a woman in her thirties in good health. The CDR3 region has the sequence CASRDLLGGNQPQHF. The DNA reads TGTGCCAGTAGGGATTTACTGGGGGGCAATCAGCCCCAGCATTTT.